The rows below give T cell receptor beta chains drawn from one sample of a study of T cell responses to AZD1222 COVID-19 vaccine. Clones were read by immunoSEQ multiplex PCR, and TCRdb kept only the in-frame ones, dropping some. The profile covers 87,000 or so clones, with nearly 90% appearing a single time and 8.4% taken by the ten largest. The material was peripheral blood, obtained on day 0 of AZD1222 vaccination. The source is an adult in good health. Both conserved end residues are part of each CDR3. The D gene is left open where the match is weak. Clone size is stated in some rows and not others, as once, few, many or a class when expanded.

J | V | D | size | DNA | CDR3
TRBJ1-5 | TRBV5-1 | NA | once | TGCGCCAGCAGCTTGGCGCCGGGGACGGGTAATCAGCCCCAGCATTTT | CASSLAPGTGNQPQHF
TRBJ2-7 | TRBV19 | TRBD1 | NA | TGTGCCAGTAGTATAGGACAGGGCCTATCCTACGAGCAGTACTTC | CASSIGQGLSYEQYF
TRBJ1-2 | TRBV4-2 | TRBD1 | NA | TGTGCCAGCAGCCAAGCCCGGACAGGGGGGTGGGGCTACACCTTC | CASSQARTGGWGYTF
TRBJ2-2 | TRBV27 | NA | NA | TGTGCCAGCAGTTTCCCCCCCGGGGAGCTGTTTTTT | CASSFPPGELFF
TRBJ2-7 | TRBV6-5 | NA | NA | TGTGCCAGCACCCCTCGACGGCAGGGGGGCGACGAGCAGTACTTC | CASTPRRQGGDEQYF
TRBJ2-5 | TRBV3-1/TRBV3-2 | TRBD1 | NA | TGTGCCAGCAGCCAAGCGCCGGGACAGGGCCAAGAGACCCAGTACTTC | CASSQAPGQGQETQYF
TRBJ2-7 | TRBV5-1 | TRBD1 | NA | TGCGCCAGCAGCGCTAGGACAGGGGCCTACGAGCAGTACTTC | CASSARTGAYEQYF
TRBJ2-3 | TRBV29-1 | NA | NA | TGCAGCGTGTCACGAACAGATACGCAGTATTTT | CSVSRTDTQYF
TRBJ2-1 | TRBV13 | NA | NA | TGTGCCAGCAGCACCCCGGGGGCCCACAACTACAATGAGCAGTTCTTC | CASSTPGAHNYNEQFF
TRBJ1-1 | TRBV7-6 | NA | once | TGTGCCAGCAGCTTAAGTGGCGGGGGCCTAGCTGAAGCTTTCTTT | CASSLSGGGLAEAFF
TRBJ2-7 | TRBV9 | TRBD2 | NA | TGTGCCAGCAGCCCTCCGGTAGCGGGGGGGCCCTACGAGCAGTACTTC | CASSPPVAGGPYEQYF
TRBJ2-2 | TRBV6-5 | TRBD2 | NA | TGTGCCAGCGGCGGGGTAGCGGGGAGTAATAGGGAGCTGTTTTTT | CASGGVAGSNRELFF
TRBJ2-5 | TRBV6-1 | NA | NA | TGTGCCAGCAGTGATATCGACCGGGACACCCAAGAGACCCAGTACTTC | CASSDIDRDTQETQYF
TRBJ2-3 | TRBV5-1 | TRBD1 | once | TGCGCCAGCAGCGGGACAGGTACAACAGATACGCAGTATTTT | CASSGTGTTDTQYF
TRBJ1-4 | TRBV5-4 | NA | NA | TGTGCCAGCAGCTTAGGGGCTTCAGCTAATGAAAAACTGTTTTTT | CASSLGASANEKLFF
TRBJ2-1 | TRBV12-3/TRBV12-4 | NA | NA | TGTGCCAGCAGTTCTCAGGGACTCAATGAGCAGTTCTTC | CASSSQGLNEQFF
TRBJ2-2 | TRBV3-1/TRBV3-2 | NA | NA | TGTGCCAGCAGCCCGAACACCGGGGAGCTGTTTTTT | CASSPNTGELFF
TRBJ1-6 | TRBV19 | NA | NA | TGTGCCAGTAGTATAGGGGACAAGAATTCACCCCTCCACTTT | CASSIGDKNSPLHF
TRBJ2-1 | TRBV25-1 | NA | NA | TGTGCCACGCTAGACAATGAGCAGTTCTTC | CATLDNEQFF
TRBJ2-3 | TRBV6-2/TRBV6-3 | NA | once | TGTGCCAGCAGTTCCGGGCTGCGCACAGATACGCAGTATTTT | CASSSGLRTDTQYF
TRBJ1-1 | TRBV9 | NA | NA | TGTGCCAGCAGCGTAGGTGCAGGGATGAACACTGAAGCTTTCTTT | CASSVGAGMNTEAFF
TRBJ2-1 | TRBV5-1 | NA | NA | TGCGCCAGCAGCTTGGTTCGGACTTCCTACAATGAGCAGTTCTTC | CASSLVRTSYNEQFF
TRBJ1-6 | TRBV30 | TRBD1 | NA | TGTGCCTGGGCGGACAGGAGCTCCTATAATTCACCCCTCCACTTT | CAWADRSSYNSPLHF
TRBJ2-1 | TRBV29-1 | TRBD2 | NA | TGCAGCGTCCGACTAGCGCCTGAGCAGTTCTTC | CSVRLAPEQFF
TRBJ2-3 | TRBV30 | NA | NA | TGTGCCTGGAGGCTAACAGATACGCAGTATTTT | CAWRLTDTQYF
TRBJ2-3 | TRBV7-9 | TRBD2 | once | TGTGCCAGCAGCTTAGGGGCAGCGGGGGTGCGCACAGATACGCAGTATTTT | CASSLGAAGVRTDTQYF
TRBJ1-1 | TRBV6-8 | TRBD1 | NA | TGTGCCAGCAGTTACTTTACAGGGGGTAACACTGAAGCTTTCTTT | CASSYFTGGNTEAFF
TRBJ1-3 | TRBV5-1 | TRBD1 | NA | TGCGCCAGCAGTATGGGACAGGGGGCTGGAAACACCATATATTTT | CASSMGQGAGNTIYF
TRBJ1-2 | TRBV11-2 | TRBD1 | once | TGTGCCAGCAGCTTAGGACAGGGCCAACCCGCCGTTGCCTTC | CASSLGQGQPAVAF
TRBJ1-1 | TRBV19 | NA | NA | TGTGCCAGCGGGGAAACTGAAGCTTTCTTT | CASGETEAFF
TRBJ1-1 | TRBV6-6 | NA | few | TGTGCCAGCAGTTTAAATCGGGGAGGGGGGTACACTGAAGCTTTCTTT | CASSLNRGGGYTEAFF
TRBJ1-4 | TRBV7-9 | NA | NA | TGTGCCAGCAGCTCTTGGGAGAGAGTTAATGAAAAACTGTTTTTT | CASSSWERVNEKLFF
TRBJ1-6 | TRBV5-6 | TRBD1 | NA | TGTGCCAGCAGCCCAACAACAGGGGGAGGGTCACCCCTCCACTTT | CASSPTTGGGSPLHF
TRBJ2-7 | TRBV15 | NA | NA | TGTGCCACCAGCAGAGATCCCCCGGGGGTATCCTACGAGCAGTACTTC | CATSRDPPGVSYEQYF
TRBJ1-1 | TRBV6-5 | NA | NA | TGTGCCAGCAGTTACCAAGCCGGCCGGGTCGCTGAAGCTTTCTTT | CASSYQAGRVAEAFF
TRBJ2-7 | TRBV5-8 | NA | once | TGTGCCAGCAGCCTAAGGGTCAGCGGGCCGTACGAGCAGTACTTC | CASSLRVSGPYEQYF
TRBJ2-1 | TRBV5-8 | TRBD1 | NA | TGTGCCAGCAGCCCGGGACAGTCAGCCTACAATGAGCAGTTCTTC | CASSPGQSAYNEQFF
TRBJ1-2 | TRBV18 | TRBD1 | NA | TGTGCCAGCTCACCACCCCTAGTCGGGACAGATGTCAGTGTAGGCACCTTC | CASSPPLVGTDVSVGTF
TRBJ2-5 | TRBV7-9 | NA | NA | TGTGCCAGCAGCTTGGTGGTAGGGGTACAGACCCAGTACTTC | CASSLVVGVQTQYF
TRBJ1-2 | TRBV7-6 | TRBD1 | NA | TGTGCCAGCAGCTTAGCAGGGTGGGGTGGGACAGATTATGGCTACACCTTC | CASSLAGWGGTDYGYTF
TRBJ2-7 | TRBV7-6 | NA | NA | TGTGCCAGCAGCTTAGACGAGATAAACGAGCAGTACTTC | CASSLDEINEQYF
TRBJ1-1 | TRBV30 | NA | NA | TGTGCCTGGAGTGGGGCACGGGGCACTGAAGCTTTCTTT | CAWSGARGTEAFF
TRBJ2-1 | TRBV7-6 | NA | NA | TGTGCCAGCAGTTCCTTCGGGCTCCAGTACAATGAGCAGTTCTTC | CASSSFGLQYNEQFF
TRBJ1-2 | TRBV6-2/TRBV6-3 | NA | NA | TGTGCCAGCAGTCTTTACCGGGACGGACTATCGTATGGCTACACCTTC | CASSLYRDGLSYGYTF
TRBJ2-1 | TRBV5-8 | NA | NA | TGTGCCAGCAGCTTTCAGTCTATGGGCTTGGCGGAGCAGTTCTTC | CASSFQSMGLAEQFF
TRBJ1-5 | TRBV6-2/TRBV6-3 | NA | NA | TGTGCCAGCAGTTATGTGTCAGGCGGGCAGCCCCAGCATTTT | CASSYVSGGQPQHF
TRBJ1-5 | TRBV2 | NA | NA | TGTGCCAGCGGGATGGCGGATCAGCCCCAGCATTTT | CASGMADQPQHF
TRBJ1-1 | TRBV11-1 | TRBD1 | NA | TGTGCCAGCAGGAGACAGGGACGAACTTCGAACACTGAAGCTTTCTTT | CASRRQGRTSNTEAFF
TRBJ2-5 | TRBV7-3 | NA | once | TGTGCCAGCAGCCCCGGGACAATGGGGGAGACCCAGTACTTC | CASSPGTMGETQYF
TRBJ1-1 | TRBV6-5 | NA | NA | TGTGCCAGCAGTTACTCTGGGACAAACACTGAAGCTTTCTTT | CASSYSGTNTEAFF
TRBJ2-2 | TRBV7-3 | NA | NA | TGTGCCAGCAGGCCATCCGGGGCCCCAGGCGGGGAGCTGTTTTTT | CASRPSGAPGGELFF
TRBJ2-1 | TRBV3-1/TRBV3-2 | NA | NA | TGTGCCAGCAGCCAGGTGGGGGGTCTCAATGAGCAGTTCTTC | CASSQVGGLNEQFF
TRBJ1-2 | TRBV9 | NA | once | TGTGCCAGCAGCTCACAAATAGGGCCTAGAGGATATGGCTACACCTTC | CASSSQIGPRGYGYTF
TRBJ2-1 | TRBV13 | NA | NA | TGTGCCAGCAAACAGGGAGAGCAGTACAATGAGCAGTTCTTC | CASKQGEQYNEQFF
TRBJ1-5 | TRBV6-4 | NA | NA | TGTGCCAGCAGTGGACAATCGAGCAATCAGCCCCAGCATTTT | CASSGQSSNQPQHF
TRBJ2-3 | TRBV27 | NA | NA | TGTGCCAGCAGTTCTGGGCAGTATACGCAGTATTTT | CASSSGQYTQYF
TRBJ1-1 | TRBV6-5 | NA | NA | TGTGCCAGCAGCGGGGTCTTAAACACTGAAGCTTTCTTT | CASSGVLNTEAFF
TRBJ2-1 | TRBV7-6 | NA | NA | TGTGCCAGCAGCTTAGAGAGCCCGAGCTCCTACAATGAGCAGTTCTTC | CASSLESPSSYNEQFF
TRBJ1-5 | TRBV4-2 | NA | NA | TGTGCCAGCAGCCAAGATGAAGATCAGCCCCAGCATTTT | CASSQDEDQPQHF
TRBJ2-3 | TRBV27 | TRBD1 | NA | TGTGCCAGCAGTCCGGGGACAGGGAACGTTGGGCAGTATTTT | CASSPGTGNVGQYF